The present entry profiles one T cell receptor beta chain with its context. This sample was taken from a study of T cells of healthy individuals. CDR3 length: 14 amino acids. The germline V and J ends were trimmed by 1 base and 3 bases, with 10 bases remaining between them. CDR1 MDHEN and CDR2 SYDVKM come from the germline V gene. Each CDR3 protein gets one entry after TCRdb re-called the 5' RACE reads with MiXCR. This sample carries 85,000 to 100,000 distinct CDR3 sequences, roughly 15% of them seen once, and the ten largest clones take roughly 6.1%. The chain has TRBV28 and TRBJ2-7; D perhaps matches TRBD1 (6 bases). This clonotype was sampled from a human donor in good health. The CDR3: CASSLSGQSYEQYF. In DNA, the CDR3 is TGTGCCAGCAGTTTATCTGGACAGAGCTACGAGCAGTACTTC.